The 19 T cell receptor beta chains in this list originate from one sample, sequenced in a study of OX40 agonist ivuxolimab in advanced cancers. The table came from immunoSEQ multiplex PCR; TCRdb's copy has only in-frame clones and leaves some out. This repertoire shows around 62,000 clones, roughly 87% found once; its top ten account for under 7%. The source was CD4+ or CD8+ T cells sorted from blood, collected in a trial of the OX40 agonist ivuxolimab. The receptors were gathered from an adult with an advanced solid tumor such as melanoma, head and neck, liver or kidney cancer.

The rearrangement links TRBV29-1 to TRBJ1-2; D possibly corresponds to TRBD1 (6 bases). From germline, CDR1 is SQVTM and CDR2 ANQGSEA. V dropped 6 bases and J dropped 1 base, with 12 bases sitting between them. There are 13 residues in the CDR3. The DNA for the CDR3 is TGCAGCGTCCGGGACACCCATAACTATGGCTACACCTTC. It translates to CSVRDTHNYGYTF. Supplemented by reference TRBV29-1 and TRBJ1-2, the full variable domain reads SAVISQKPSRDICQRGTSLTIQCQVDSQVTMMFWYRQQPGQSLTLIATANQGSEATYESGFVIDKFPISRPNLTFSTLTVSNMSPEDSSIYLCSVRDTHNYGYTFGSGTRLTVV.

The CDR3 loop is CASSQTGGGRYNEQFF. The CDR3, as DNA: TGTGCCAGCAGCCAGACAGGGGGTGGTAGGTACAATGAGCAGTTCTTC. V is TRBV14 and J is TRBJ2-1, with 9 nucleotides matching TRBD1. The J segment lost 4 bases and the V segment lost 3 bases, leaving 7 bases of the junction unmatched. The CDR3 sequence is 16 residues long. Germline V gene sequence: CDR1 SGHDN, CDR2 FVKESK.

The rearrangement joins TRBV7-9 to TRBJ2-3; no reliable D call. This CDR3 has 16 residues. The germline gives CDR1 SEHNR, CDR2 FQNEAQ (reference sequence). V lost 1 base and J 2 bases, leaving 13 bases between the germline ends. The chain's CDR3 is CASSLGNYYHTDTQYF. The CDR3 bases are TGTGCCAGCAGCTTAGGAAACTACTACCACACAGATACGCAGTATTTT.

The chain employs TRBV4-3 and TRBJ2-5; the D gene is possibly TRBD2 (5 bases). Per germline, CDR1 LGHNA and CDR2 YSLEER. V gave up 2 bases and J gave up 4 bases, with 14 bases separating them. The CDR3 loop spans 15 amino acids. The CDR3 DNA is TGCGCCAGCAGCCAATCAATCGGGGTCAGAGAGACCCAGTACTTC. It encodes CASSQSIGVRETQYF.

The chain couples TRBV14 to TRBJ1-1, with D possibly matching TRBD1 (6 bases). CDR3 length equals 15 residues. Per the germline V gene, CDR1 is SGHDN and CDR2 is FVKESK. The V end was cut by 4 bases, the J end by 0 bases, with 12 bases between. This CDR3 reads CASSRRGLMNTEAFF. The CDR3 nucleotides are TGTGCCAGCAGCCGCAGGGGACTAATGAACACTGAAGCTTTCTTT.

This clone was found a few times. The V gene is TRBV4-3, the J gene TRBJ1-3; D not certain. V was pared by 0 bases and J by 4 bases, with 13 bases between. The CDR3 runs 16 residues. Per the germline V gene, CDR1 is LGHNA and CDR2 is YSLEER. CDR3 region: CASSQDRGRGGNTIYF. The CDR3, as DNA: TGCGCCAGCAGCCAAGATCGAGGGCGGGGAGGAAACACCATATATTTT.

The chain has TRBV4-2 and TRBJ2-5; either TRBD1 or TRBD2 may fit D (5 bases each). This CDR3 is 15 amino acids long. The V and J ends lost 3 bases and 4 bases respectively, with 15 bases between them. Germline assignment: CDR1 LGHNA and CDR2 YNFKEQ. The DNA for the CDR3 is TGTGCCAGCAGCCATGACGACGGGACGAGAGAGACCCAGTACTTC. It codes for CASSHDDGTRETQYF.

V gene TRBV2 combines with J gene TRBJ2-5; D is ambiguous. Germline V gives CDR1 SNHLY, CDR2 FYNNEI. V lost 8 bases and J 5 bases, leaving 6 bases between the germline ends. CDR3 length: 10 residues. The CDR3 DNA is TGTGCCAGCTTAGGGGAGACCCAGTACTTC. Its protein is CASLGETQYF.

V is TRBV6-5 and J is TRBJ1-1; a possible D gene is TRBD1 (6 bases). CDR3 length: 15 residues. Germline V gene sequence: CDR1 MNHEY, CDR2 SVGAGI. The V end was cut by 2 bases, the J end by 3 bases, with 13 bases between. The CDR3 here is CASSYNGGAHTEAFF. CDR3 bases: TGTGCCAGCAGTTACAACGGGGGCGCGCACACTGAAGCTTTCTTT.

This chain joins TRBV6-5 and TRBJ2-1; TRBD1 is a possible D gene (7 bases). Between the trimmed V and J ends, which lost 10 bases and 9 bases, there was a span of 16 bases. Germline V CDR1 and CDR2: MNHEY, SVGAGI. This CDR3 is built from 12 residues. The CDR3 here is CATRTQGGEQFF. CDR3 DNA: TGTGCCACTCGAACCCAGGGGGGTGAGCAGTTCTTC.

The chain employs TRBV5-1 and TRBJ1-2; D unclear. V gave up 0 bases and J gave up 1 base, with 10 bases separating them. This CDR3 has 15 amino acids. The germline gives CDR1 SGHRS, CDR2 YFSETQ. The CDR3 DNA follows: TGCGCCAGCAGCTTGGGAGCGGGAGTTAACTATGGCTACACCTTC. It codes for CASSLGAGVNYGYTF.

V usage is TRBV12-5 and J usage is TRBJ2-3, with 7 nucleotides matching TRBD1. V lost 3 bases to trimming and J lost 1 base; unmatched junction nucleotides: 10. This CDR3 is built from 17 residues. The V gene's germline CDR1 is LGHNT and CDR2 FRNRAP. This CDR3 is CASGFSTGTKGTDTQYF. The CDR3 DNA is TGTGCTAGTGGTTTCTCGACAGGGACAAAAGGCACAGATACGCAGTATTTT.

This clone was detected a few times. The genes are TRBV28 and TRBJ2-2; possibly TRBD2 for D (6 bases). Trimming removed 4 bases from V and 0 bases from J, with 24 bases in between. The CDR3 totals 20 residues. Germline assignment: CDR1 MDHEN and CDR2 SYDVKM. The CDR3 loop reads CASSYPGVWFQETNTGELFF. The DNA for the CDR3 is TGTGCCAGCAGTTACCCGGGAGTTTGGTTTCAGGAAACGAACACCGGGGAGCTGTTTTTT.

The gene calls are TRBV6-6 and TRBJ1-5, with 7 nucleotides matching TRBD1. The CDR3 is 14 amino acids. V was clipped by 10 bases and J by 2 bases; unmatched bases: 8. Per the germline V gene, CDR1 is MNHNY and CDR2 is SVGAGI (reference sequence). The CDR3 protein is CATRLGQGNQPQHF. CDR3 nucleotides: TGTGCCACCCGGCTCGGACAGGGCAATCAGCCCCAGCATTTT.

V gene TRBV27 combines with J gene TRBJ2-2, with 14 bases fitting TRBD2. Germline trimming cut 2 bases from V and 6 bases from J; bases unmatched to any gene: 5. The germline gives CDR1 MNHEY, CDR2 SMNVEV (reference sequence). The CDR3 consists of 17 residues. The CDR3 sequence: CASSLHGLAGGPGELFF. CDR3 DNA: TGTGCCAGCAGTTTACATGGACTAGCGGGGGGACCCGGGGAGCTGTTTTTT.

The rearrangement links TRBV10-2 to TRBJ2-1, with 7 bases fitting TRBD1. The CDR3 runs 14 residues. V lost 3 bases to trimming and J lost 7 bases; unmatched junction nucleotides: 6. In germline, CDR1 is WSHSY, CDR2 SAAADI. The CDR3 DNA follows: TGCGCCAGCAGTGATACAGGGGAAAGAAATGAGCAGTTCTTC. This sequence encodes CASSDTGERNEQFF.

The V and J genes are TRBV28 and TRBJ2-1, with D perhaps matching TRBD1 (5 bases). Looked up from germline, CDR1 is MDHEN and CDR2 is SYDVKM. This CDR3 comprises 15 residues. V was pared by 5 bases and J by 8 bases, with 19 bases between. Here the CDR3 DNA reads TGTGCCAGCAGTCCTCAGGGTAGTAGAGTGGATGAGCAGTTCTTC. Residues: CASSPQGSRVDEQFF.

CDR3 amino acids: CSVGGSLSNQPQHF. The CDR3 DNA reads TGCAGCGTTGGCGGATCCTTGAGCAATCAGCCCCAGCATTTT. The chain is built from TRBV29-1 and TRBJ1-5; D remains unclear. The CDR3 consists of 14 residues. Germline V gene data show CDR1 as SQVTM and CDR2 as ANQGSEA. V dropped 4 bases and J dropped 1 base, with 11 bases sitting between them.

The chain employs TRBV23-1 and TRBJ1-3, with 9 nucleotides matching TRBD1. TRBV23-1 is placed among ORFs of uncertain function. The CDR3 has 16 residues. Germline trimming cut 2 bases from V and 4 bases from J; bases unmatched to any gene: 6. Here the CDR3 DNA reads TGCGCCAGCAGTCAAGAAGAAGGACAGGGGGGAAACACCATATATTTT. This sequence encodes CASSQEEGQGGNTIYF.